This TCR beta chain was found in a study of shared clonotypes between healthy human individuals. A few counts support this clone. Antigen unknown. Findings and caveats of the study: Only blood was sampled; tissue repertoires likely differ.

Profiling relied on immunoSEQ multiplex PCR, and the TCRdb table lists in-frame clones only, not all of them. In the table there are some 900,000 clones, 76% of which are singletons. Healthy HIV-negative adults without recent acute infections or vaccinations served as donors. The authors divided CD4+ cells into CD45RA+ naive and CD45RA-negative memory subsets. The CDR3 spans 13 residues. The ends were cut back, 5 bases at V and 6 bases at J, with 14 bases in the middle. Germline CDR1 is SGHVS and CDR2 is FQNEAQ. Sequencing was done on a sample of memory CD4+ T cells sorted from blood. Documented subset: CD45RA-negative fraction. This chain joins TRBV7-8 and TRBJ2-7; D unclear. The sequence derives from a man aged 18 to 35 in good health. CDR3 in DNA: TGTGCCAGCAGCCCCTACCCCATGGGCGAGCAGTACTTC. Its protein product is CASSPYPMGEQYF.